These 4 T cell receptor beta chains were all obtained from the same sample, sequenced in a study of T cells in Graves' hyperthyroidism and ophthalmopathy. The CDR3 regions of TCR beta were amplified from RNA transcripts. Researchers ran a first-round RT-PCR on the TCR CDR3 using the HTBI primer set. TCRdb itself ran the multiplex PCR reads through MiXCR, one entry per CDR3 protein. The repertoire has some 370,000 distinct CDR3 sequences, approximately 17% of them found once; the top ten carry more than 30%. The sequencing sample was made of blood. The receptors derive from a woman between 25 and 40 years old with Graves' hyperthyroidism that later progressed to Graves' ophthalmopathy.

Comment on this clonotype: A junction end diverges from the germline sequence, so it may reflect a read error. J is TRBJ2-7 and V is TRBV5-5; possible D gene TRBD1, 5 bases. The CDR3 is made up of 12 amino acids. Germline V lookup: CDR1 SGHKS, CDR2 YYEKEE (reference sequence). The CDR3 nucleotides read TGCGCCAGCAGCTTGGATAACAGGAAGCAGTACTTC. Amino acid sequence: CASSLDNRKQYF.

This clonotype was found many times. The CDR3 coding sequence is TGTGCCAGTGAGCCCGGAGGGCTTAGCACAGATACGCAGTATTTT. It yields the protein CASEPGGLSTDTQYF. The V call is TRBV2, the J call TRBJ2-3; D is possibly TRBD2 (6 bases). The CDR3 loop spans 15 amino acids. Looked up from germline, CDR1 is SNHLY and CDR2 is FYNNEI. Trimming removed 9 bases from V and 0 bases from J, with 16 bases in between.

This clonotype was seen ten or more times. This sequence joins TRBV27 and TRBJ1-1; D is undetermined. Deletions cut 4 bases from V and 0 bases from J, with 15 bases between. The CDR3 length is 16 residues. CDR1 and CDR2 (germline): MNHEY, SMNVEV (reference sequence). CDR3 nucleotides: TGTGCCAGCAGTTCTTCTCGACACTTGCTGAACACTGAAGCTTTCTTT. Translation gives CASSSSRHLLNTEAFF.

This clonotype was found many times. The chain carries TRBV12-3 or TRBV12-4 and TRBJ2-7; D uncertain. The CDR3 length is 13 residues. Deletions cut 5 bases from V and 4 bases from J, with 12 bases between. CDR3 sequence: CASSVSESYEQYF. CDR3 sequence (DNA): TGTGCCAGCAGTGTATCAGAGAGTTACGAGCAGTACTTC.